Listed below are T cell receptor beta chains from one sample, sequenced in a study of human thymus T cells. TCRdb's table, derived via immunoSEQ multiplex PCR, lists solely in-frame clones and lacks some. Of more than 45,000 clones in the sample, around 94% were seen once. The sequencing input was blood. The receptor source for this set is a boy less than two years old with a congenital heart defect but otherwise immunologically healthy. CDR3s include the opening cysteine and the closing phenylalanine or tryptophan. The D gene is left open where the match is weak. Clone sizes are given selectively: once, few, many, or a class where the clone is expanded.

. | . | TRBJ1-1 | TRBV4-3 | TGCGCCAGCAGCCAAGTCTGGCATAACACTGAAGCTTTCTTT | CASSQVWHNTEAFF
. | . | TRBJ2-1 | TRBV7-9 | TGTGCCAGCAGCTGGAATGAGCAGTTCTTC | CASSWNEQFF
. | . | TRBJ2-1 | TRBV20-1 | TGCAGTTCGGCCAGATACAATGAGCAGTTCTTC | CSSARYNEQFF
. | TRBD1 | TRBJ2-7 | TRBV6-1 | TGTGCCAGCAGCCCCGGGACAGGGTACCACGAGCAGTACTTC | CASSPGTGYHEQYF
. | TRBD1 | TRBJ2-3 | TRBV29-1 | TGCAGCGTCACGATCCGGACAGGGGTCACAGATACGCAGTATTTT | CSVTIRTGVTDTQYF
. | . | TRBJ2-4 | TRBV10-2 | TGCGCCAGCAGTGAGCCAGTGGTTGGTGCCAAAAACATTCAGTACTTC | CASSEPVVGAKNIQYF
. | . | TRBJ2-4 | TRBV10-2 | TGCGCCAGCAGTGACAGGGCCAAAAACATTCAGTACTTC | CASSDRAKNIQYF
. | TRBD2 | TRBJ2-1 | TRBV7-9 | TGTGCCAGCAGCGTCGGACTAGCGGGTGAGCAGTTCTTC | CASSVGLAGEQFF
. | . | TRBJ1-5 | TRBV28 | TGTGCCAGCAGTTTGGGTCAGCCCCAGCATTTT | CASSLGQPQHF
. | . | TRBJ2-7 | TRBV19 | TGTGCCAGTAGTCCGCCCCGGGGTAGGGGAGGCTACGAGCAGTACTTC | CASSPPRGRGGYEQYF
once | . | TRBJ1-1 | TRBV28 | TGTGCCAGCAGTTTAATCGGGGGCGCGTGGGGCACTGAAGCTTTCTTT | CASSLIGGAWGTEAFF
once | . | TRBJ2-3 | TRBV28 | TGTGCCAGCAGTTTAGACTACCCCTCTACGCAGTATTTT | CASSLDYPSTQYF
. | . | TRBJ2-7 | TRBV25-1 | TGTGCCAGCAGTGAAGGCTCCCGGCGACCAACCTACGAGCAGTACTTC | CASSEGSRRPTYEQYF
. | . | TRBJ2-7 | TRBV11-2 | TGTGCCAGCAGCTTATATGGACAGTCCTACGAGCAGTACTTC | CASSLYGQSYEQYF
. | . | TRBJ2-7 | TRBV11-3 | TGTGCCAGCGCTCTCCGGGACTTGACCTACGAGCAGTACTTC | CASALRDLTYEQYF
once | . | TRBJ1-1 | TRBV6-6 | TGTGCCAGCAGTTACCTGGGGGGTGGCACTGAAGCTTTCTTT | CASSYLGGGTEAFF
. | TRBD1 | TRBJ2-4 | TRBV11-3 | TGTGCCAGCAGCTTATTGGCAGGGGGCGCGAGCATTCAGTACTTC | CASSLLAGGASIQYF
. | . | TRBJ2-5 | TRBV18 | TGTGCCAGCTCACTTTCGTCACAAGAGACCCAGTACTTC | CASSLSSQETQYF
. | . | TRBJ2-7 | TRBV18 | TGTGCCAGCTCACTCCAGTCAAGTCCCCTAGACAACGAGCAGTACTTC | CASSLQSSPLDNEQYF
. | . | TRBJ2-2 | TRBV27 | TGTGCCAGCAGTTTACGGGTGGGGAACACCGGGGAGCTGTTTTTT | CASSLRVGNTGELFF
. | . | TRBJ1-3 | TRBV5-1 | TGCGCCAGCAGCTTGGGGGACTCTGGAAACACCATATATTTT | CASSLGDSGNTIYF
. | . | TRBJ1-2 | TRBV27 | TGTGCCAGCAGAAGGACAGCCTCGGGTGTTAACTATGGCTACACCTTC | CASRRTASGVNYGYTF
. | . | TRBJ1-6 | TRBV7-9 | TGTGCCAGCAGCTTAGGGTTGAGCTCCTATAATTCACCCCTCCACTTT | CASSLGLSSYNSPLHF
. | . | TRBJ2-1 | TRBV29-1 | TGCAGCGTTCCTTGGAGCTCCTACAATGAGCAGTTCTTC | CSVPWSSYNEQFF